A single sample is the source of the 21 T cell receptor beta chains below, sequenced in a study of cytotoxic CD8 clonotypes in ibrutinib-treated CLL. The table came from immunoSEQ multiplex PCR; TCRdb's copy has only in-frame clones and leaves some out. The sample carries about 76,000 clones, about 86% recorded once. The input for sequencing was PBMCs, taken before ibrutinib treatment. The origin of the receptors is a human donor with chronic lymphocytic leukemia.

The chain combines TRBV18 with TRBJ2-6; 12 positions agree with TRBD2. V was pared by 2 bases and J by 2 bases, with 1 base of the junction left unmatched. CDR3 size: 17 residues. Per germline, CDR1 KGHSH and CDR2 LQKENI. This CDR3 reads CASSPGLAGPGANVLTF. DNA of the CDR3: TGTGCCAGCTCACCAGGACTAGCGGGACCTGGGGCCAACGTCCTGACTTTC.

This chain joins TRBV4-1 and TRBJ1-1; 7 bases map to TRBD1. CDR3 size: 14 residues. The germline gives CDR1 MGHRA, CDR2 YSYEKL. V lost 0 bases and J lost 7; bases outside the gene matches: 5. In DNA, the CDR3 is TGCGCCAGCAGCCAAGATGGGAGGGGGCGTGAAGCTTTCTTT. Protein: CASSQDGRGREAFF.

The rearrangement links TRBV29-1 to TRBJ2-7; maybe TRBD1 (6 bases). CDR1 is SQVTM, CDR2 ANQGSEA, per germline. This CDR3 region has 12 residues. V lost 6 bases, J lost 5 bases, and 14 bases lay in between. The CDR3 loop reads CSVKQGSHEQYF. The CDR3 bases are TGCAGCGTCAAACAGGGTTCCCACGAGCAGTACTTC.

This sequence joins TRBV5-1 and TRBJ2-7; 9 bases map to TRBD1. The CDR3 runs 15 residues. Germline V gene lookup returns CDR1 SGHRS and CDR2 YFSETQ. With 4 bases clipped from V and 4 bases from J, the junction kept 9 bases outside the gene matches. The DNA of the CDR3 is TGCGCCAGCAGCGACCGGGACAGGGTAGGTTACGAGCAGTACTTC. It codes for CASSDRDRVGYEQYF.

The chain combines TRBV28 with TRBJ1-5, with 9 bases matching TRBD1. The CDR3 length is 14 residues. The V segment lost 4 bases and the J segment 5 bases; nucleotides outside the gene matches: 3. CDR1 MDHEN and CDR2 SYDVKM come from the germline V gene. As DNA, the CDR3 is TGTGCCAGCAGTTCGGGACAGGGTTATCAGCCCCAGCATTTT. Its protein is CASSSGQGYQPQHF.

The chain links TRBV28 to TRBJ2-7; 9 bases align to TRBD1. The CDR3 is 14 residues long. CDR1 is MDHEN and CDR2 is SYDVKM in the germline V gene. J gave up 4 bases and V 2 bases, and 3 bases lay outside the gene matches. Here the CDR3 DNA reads TGTGCCAGCAGTTTAAGGGACAGGGAGTACGAGCAGTACTTC. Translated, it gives CASSLRDREYEQYF.

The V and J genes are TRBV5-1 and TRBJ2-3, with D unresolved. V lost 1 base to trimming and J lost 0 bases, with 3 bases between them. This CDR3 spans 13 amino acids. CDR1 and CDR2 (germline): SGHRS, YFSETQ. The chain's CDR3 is CASSLTSTDTQYF. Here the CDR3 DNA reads TGCGCCAGCAGCTTGACCAGCACAGATACGCAGTATTTT. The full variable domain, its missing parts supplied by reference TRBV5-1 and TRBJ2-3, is KAGVTQTPRYLIKTRGQQVTLSCSPISGHRSVSWYQQTPGQGLQFLFEYFSETQRNKGNFPGRFSGRQFSNSRSEMNVSTLELGDSALYLCASSLTSTDTQYFGPGTRLTVL.

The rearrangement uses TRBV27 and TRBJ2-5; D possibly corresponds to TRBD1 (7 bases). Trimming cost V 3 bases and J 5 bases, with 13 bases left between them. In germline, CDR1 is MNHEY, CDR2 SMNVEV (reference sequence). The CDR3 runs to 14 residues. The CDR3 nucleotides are TGTGCCAGCAGTTTTGGTTCAGGGGGGGAGACCCAGTACTTC. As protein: CASSFGSGGETQYF.

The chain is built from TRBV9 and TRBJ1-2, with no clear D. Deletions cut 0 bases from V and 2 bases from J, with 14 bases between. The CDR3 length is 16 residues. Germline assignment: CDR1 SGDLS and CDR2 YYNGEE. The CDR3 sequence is CASSVARWGSNYGYTF. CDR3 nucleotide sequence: TGTGCCAGCAGCGTAGCTAGATGGGGATCGAACTATGGCTACACCTTC.

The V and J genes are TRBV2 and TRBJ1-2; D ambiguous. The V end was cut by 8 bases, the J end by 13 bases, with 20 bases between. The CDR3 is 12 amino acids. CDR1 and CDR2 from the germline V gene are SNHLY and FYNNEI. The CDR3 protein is CASPSVERTATF. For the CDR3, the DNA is TGTGCCAGCCCGTCGGTTGAGAGAACGGCCACCTTC.

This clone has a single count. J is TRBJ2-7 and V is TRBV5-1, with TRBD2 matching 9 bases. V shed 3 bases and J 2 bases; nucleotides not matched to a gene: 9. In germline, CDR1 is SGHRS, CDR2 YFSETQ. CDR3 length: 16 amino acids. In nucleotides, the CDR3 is TGCGCCAGCAGCTCGAGTAGCGGGGGCATAACCTACGAGCAGTACTTC. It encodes CASSSSSGGITYEQYF.

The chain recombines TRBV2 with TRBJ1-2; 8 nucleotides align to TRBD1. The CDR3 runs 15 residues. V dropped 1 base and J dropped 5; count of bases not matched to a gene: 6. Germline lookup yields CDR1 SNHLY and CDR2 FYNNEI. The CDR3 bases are TGTGCCAGCAGTGAAGTTTGGGACAGGCCTTATGGCTACACCTTC. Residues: CASSEVWDRPYGYTF.

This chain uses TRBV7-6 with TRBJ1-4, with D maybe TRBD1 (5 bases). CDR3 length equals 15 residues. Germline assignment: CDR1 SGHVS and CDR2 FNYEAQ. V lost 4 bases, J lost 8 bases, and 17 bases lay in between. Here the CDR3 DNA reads TGTGCCAGCAGCTCGTCGGGAGGGGTAGACGAAAAACTGTTTTTT. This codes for CASSSSGGVDEKLFF. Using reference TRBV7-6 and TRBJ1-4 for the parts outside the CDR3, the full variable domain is GAGVSQSPRYKVTKRGQDVALRCDPISGHVSLYWYRQALGQGPEFLTYFNYEAQQDKSGLPNDRFSAERPEGSISTLTIQRTEQRDSAMYRCASSSSGGVDEKLFFGSGTQLSVL.

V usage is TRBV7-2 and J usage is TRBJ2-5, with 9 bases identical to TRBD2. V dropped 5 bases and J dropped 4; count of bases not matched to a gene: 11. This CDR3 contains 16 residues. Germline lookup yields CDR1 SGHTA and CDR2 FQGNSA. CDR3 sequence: CASSRRIAGEGETQYF. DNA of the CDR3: TGTGCCAGCAGCCGTCGCATAGCGGGAGAGGGAGAGACCCAGTACTTC.

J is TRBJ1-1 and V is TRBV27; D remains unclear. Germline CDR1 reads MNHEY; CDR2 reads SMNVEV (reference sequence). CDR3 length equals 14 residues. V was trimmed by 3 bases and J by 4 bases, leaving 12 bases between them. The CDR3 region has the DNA TGTGCCAGCAGTTTTGGTGGGGTGGGCACTGAAGCTTTCTTT. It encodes CASSFGGVGTEAFF.

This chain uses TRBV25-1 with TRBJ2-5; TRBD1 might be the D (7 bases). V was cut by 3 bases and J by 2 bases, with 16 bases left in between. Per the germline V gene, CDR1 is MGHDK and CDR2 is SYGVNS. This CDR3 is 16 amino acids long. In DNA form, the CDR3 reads TGTGCCAGCAGTGACAGGGGGGCGGGACCACAAGAGACCCAGTACTTC. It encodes CASSDRGAGPQETQYF.

CDR3 sequence reads: CASSRLQGPNTEAFF. In DNA form, the CDR3 reads TGTGCCAGCAGCCGATTACAGGGCCCGAACACTGAAGCTTTCTTT. The V and J genes are TRBV14 and TRBJ1-1; tentatively, D is TRBD1 (6 bases). V was shortened by 4 bases and J by 1 base, with 13 bases between the two germline ends. This CDR3 region has 15 residues. In germline, CDR1 is SGHDN, CDR2 FVKESK.

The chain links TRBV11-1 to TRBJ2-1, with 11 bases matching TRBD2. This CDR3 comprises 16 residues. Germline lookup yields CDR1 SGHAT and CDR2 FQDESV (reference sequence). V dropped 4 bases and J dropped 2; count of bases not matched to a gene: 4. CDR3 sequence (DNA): TGTGCCAGCAGCTCAGCTAGCGGGAGGACCTACAATGAGCAGTTCTTC. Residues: CASSSASGRTYNEQFF.

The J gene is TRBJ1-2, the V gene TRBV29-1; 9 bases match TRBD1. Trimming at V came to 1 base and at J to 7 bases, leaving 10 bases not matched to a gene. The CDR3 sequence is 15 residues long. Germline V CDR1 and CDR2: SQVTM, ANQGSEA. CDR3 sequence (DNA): TGCAGCGTTGAAGGCGGGACAGGGAGCGGACTTGGCTACACCTTC. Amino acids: CSVEGGTGSGLGYTF.

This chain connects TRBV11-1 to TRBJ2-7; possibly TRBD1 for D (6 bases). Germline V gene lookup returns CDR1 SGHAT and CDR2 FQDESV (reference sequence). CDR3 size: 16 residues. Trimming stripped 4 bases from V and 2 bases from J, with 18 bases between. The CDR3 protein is CASSSANRAYAYEQYF. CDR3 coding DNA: TGTGCCAGCAGCTCCGCGAACAGGGCTTATGCCTACGAGCAGTACTTC.

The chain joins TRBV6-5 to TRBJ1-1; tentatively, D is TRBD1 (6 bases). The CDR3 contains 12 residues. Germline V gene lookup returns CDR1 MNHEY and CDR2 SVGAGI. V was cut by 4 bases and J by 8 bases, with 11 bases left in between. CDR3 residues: CASSWGTHEAFF. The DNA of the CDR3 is TGTGCCAGCAGTTGGGGGACACACGAAGCTTTCTTT.